The clone carrying this T cell receptor beta chain was observed once. This entry belongs to a study of blood T cell repertoires in COVID-19. The germline gives CDR1 SGHNT, CDR2 YYREEE (reference sequence). This CDR3 contains 14 residues. The V and J ends lost 2 bases and 7 bases, in that order; junction bases with no gene match: 3. The protocol was immunoSEQ multiplex PCR, while the TCRdb copy is restricted to in-frame clones and leaves out a portion. Among fewer than 200,000 clones listed, about 79% were seen once. Sequenced sample: PBMCs or T cells enriched from blood (not recorded which). V usage is TRBV5-4 and J usage is TRBJ2-1, with 10 bases aligning to TRBD1. The receptor was isolated from a man aged 45-65 years who had recovered from COVID-19. CDR3 residues: CASSLDRGLNEQFF. CDR3 bases: TGTGCCAGCAGCTTAGACAGGGGGCTAAATGAGCAGTTCTTC.